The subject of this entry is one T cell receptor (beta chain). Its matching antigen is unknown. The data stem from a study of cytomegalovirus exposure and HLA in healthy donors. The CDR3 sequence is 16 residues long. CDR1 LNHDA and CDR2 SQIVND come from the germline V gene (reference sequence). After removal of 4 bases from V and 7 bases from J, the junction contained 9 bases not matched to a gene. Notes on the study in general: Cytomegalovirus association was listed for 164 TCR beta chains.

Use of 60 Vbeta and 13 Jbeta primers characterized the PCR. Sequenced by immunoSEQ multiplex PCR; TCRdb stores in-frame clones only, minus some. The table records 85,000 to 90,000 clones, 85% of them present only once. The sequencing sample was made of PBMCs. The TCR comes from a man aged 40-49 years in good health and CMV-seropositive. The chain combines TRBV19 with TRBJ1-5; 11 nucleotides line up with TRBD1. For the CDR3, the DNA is TGTGCCAGTAGTAGGAGGGGACAGGGGGGAGTCCAGCCCCAGCATTTT. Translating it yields CASSRRGQGGVQPQHF.